The 22 T cell receptor beta chains given below trace back to one sample, sequenced in a study of T cells after yellow fever vaccination. A single record per CDR3 protein comes from TCRdb applying MiXCR to the 5' RACE reads. The sample contains about 550,000 distinct CDR3 sequences, roughly 21% of which appear only once. The sample was PBMCs, taken 15 days after the yellow fever booster vaccination. The receptors come from a man in his thirties or forties who received the YFV17D yellow fever vaccine.

This clonotype turned up a few times. V usage is TRBV7-9 and J usage is TRBJ2-3; D ambiguous. Germline V gene data show CDR1 as SEHNR and CDR2 as FQNEAQ (reference sequence). V lost 4 bases and J 4 bases, leaving 9 bases between the germline ends. This CDR3 has 13 residues. The CDR3 is CASSSGNPDTQYF. Here the CDR3 DNA reads TGTGCCAGCAGCTCAGGAAACCCAGATACGCAGTATTTT.

This sequence joins TRBV6-2 or TRBV6-3 and TRBJ2-3, with TRBD2 identical over 11 bases. V shed 2 bases and J 1 base; nucleotides not matched to a gene: 5. Germline lookup yields CDR1 MNHEY and CDR2 SVGEGT. This CDR3 region has 17 residues. The CDR3 DNA is TGTGCCAGCAGTTACGTAGCGGGAGGGCCGGGCACAGATACGCAGTATTTT. This codes for CASSYVAGGPGTDTQYF.

Many counts were recorded for this clonotype. The chain joins TRBV7-2 to TRBJ1-2; D may be TRBD1 (6 bases). This CDR3 has 14 amino acids. The germline V gene has CDR1 SGHTA and CDR2 FQGNSA. Between the trimmed V and J ends, which lost 6 bases and 2 bases, there was a span of 13 bases. The CDR3 loop is CASSPAGANYGYTF. As DNA, the CDR3 is TGTGCCAGCAGTCCGGCAGGGGCAAACTATGGCTACACCTTC.

This clonotype was seen a few times. The chain uses TRBV11-1 and TRBJ2-1, with D perhaps matching TRBD1 or TRBD2 (5 bases each). Germline V gives CDR1 SGHAT, CDR2 FQDESV (reference sequence). V was clipped by 0 bases and J by 1 base, with 19 bases between them. This CDR3 spans 19 amino acids. For the CDR3, the DNA is TGTGCCAGCAGCTTAGCGCGCCAATCTTGGGGCGGGTCCTACAATGAGCAGTTCTTC. Its protein is CASSLARQSWGGSYNEQFF.

This chain links TRBV7-6 with TRBJ2-2; either TRBD1 or TRBD2 may fit D (5 bases each). V was shortened by 1 base and J by 6 bases, with 12 bases between the two germline ends. This CDR3 is built from 15 residues. Germline V gives CDR1 SGHVS, CDR2 FNYEAQ. CDR3 sequence: CASSLVAGAPGELFF. As DNA, the CDR3 is TGTGCCAGCAGCTTAGTCGCCGGGGCTCCCGGGGAGCTGTTTTTT. Full variable domain (remainder filled in from reference TRBV7-6 and TRBJ2-2): GAGVSQSPRYKVTKRGQDVALRCDPISGHVSLYWYRQALGQGPEFLTYFNYEAQQDKSGLPNDRFSAERPEGSISTLTIQRTEQRDSAMYRCASSLVAGAPGELFFGEGSRLTVL.

The chain links TRBV20-1 to TRBJ2-3; D is unresolved. Between the trimmed V and J ends, which lost 0 bases and 6 bases, there was a span of 13 bases. The germline V gene has CDR1 DFQATT and CDR2 SNEGSKA (reference sequence). The CDR3 totals 14 residues. The CDR3 protein is CSARDVTLGDTQYF. The CDR3 DNA follows: TGCAGTGCTAGAGATGTCACTTTGGGGGATACGCAGTATTTT.

V usage is TRBV18 and J usage is TRBJ2-5; D is possibly TRBD1 (6 bases). Germline V gives CDR1 KGHSH, CDR2 LQKENI. This CDR3 has 14 amino acids. Deletions cut 4 bases from V and 0 bases from J, with 9 bases between. The chain's CDR3 is CASSHRENQETQYF. CDR3 in DNA: TGTGCCAGCTCACACAGGGAGAACCAAGAGACCCAGTACTTC.

The J gene is TRBJ2-2, the V gene TRBV11-2; tentatively, D is TRBD1 or TRBD2 (5 bases each). The length of the CDR3 is 18 residues. V dropped 2 bases and J dropped 3 bases, with 19 bases sitting between them. CDR1 and CDR2 from the germline V gene are SGHAT and FQNNGV. The CDR3 here is CASSLIPGQPIHTGELFF. DNA for the CDR3: TGTGCCAGCAGCTTAATCCCGGGGCAGCCAATCCACACCGGGGAGCTGTTTTTT.

The chain couples TRBV10-3 to TRBJ2-3; possibly TRBD1 for D (6 bases). The V and J ends lost 10 bases and 1 base respectively, with 21 bases between them. The CDR3 runs 16 residues. Germline V gene data show CDR1 as ENHRY and CDR2 as SYGVKD. The CDR3 region has the DNA TGTGCCACCGCGGCGAAGGGGGTTACTCGCACAGATACGCAGTATTTT. Translation: CATAAKGVTRTDTQYF.

This clonotype was seen a few times. This sequence joins TRBV20-1 and TRBJ2-2; D perhaps matches TRBD2 (5 bases). Trimming cost V 6 bases and J 4 bases, with 18 bases left between them. The CDR3 is 15 amino acids. The V gene's germline CDR1 is DFQATT and CDR2 SNEGSKA (reference sequence). The chain's CDR3 is CSAARFEGVTGELFF. DNA for the CDR3: TGCAGTGCCGCGAGATTCGAGGGAGTCACCGGGGAGCTGTTTTTT.

The chain recombines TRBV5-1 with TRBJ1-1; no clear D gene. CDR1 and CDR2 (germline): SGHRS, YFSETQ. CDR3 size: 15 residues. V shed 3 bases and J shed 5 bases, with 17 bases lying between them. The CDR3 loop is CASSYWVSGGTEAFF. CDR3 sequence (DNA): TGCGCCAGCAGCTATTGGGTCTCCGGCGGTACTGAAGCTTTCTTT.

The chain has TRBV27 and TRBJ2-5; 8 nucleotides line up with TRBD2. The CDR3 loop spans 17 amino acids. CDR1 is MNHEY and CDR2 is SMNVEV in the germline V gene (reference sequence). The V gene end was trimmed by 0 bases and the J gene end by 2 bases; junction bases not matched to a gene: 8. DNA of the CDR3: TGTGCCAGCAGTTTATCGCCACCCCAGCGGGGGCAAGAGACCCAGTACTTC. Its protein product is CASSLSPPQRGQETQYF.

In its sample, this clonotype was seen a few times. This sequence joins TRBV28 and TRBJ2-3, with a tentative D call TRBD2 (5 bases). V lost 2 bases and J 5 bases, leaving 11 bases between the germline ends. CDR1 is MDHEN, CDR2 SYDVKM, per germline. CDR3 length: 14 amino acids. CDR3 residues: CASSLGGGLDTQYF. Written as DNA, the CDR3 is TGTGCCAGCAGTTTAGGCGGAGGCCTAGATACGCAGTATTTT. Together with reference TRBV28 and TRBJ2-3, the CDR3 gives the full variable domain: DVKVTQSSRYLVKRTGEKVFLECVQDMDHENMFWYRQDPGLGLRLIYFSYDVKMKEKGDIPEGYSVSREKKERFSLILESASTNQTSMYLCASSLGGGLDTQYFGPGTRLTVL.

This clonotype was seen a handful of times. The chain is built from TRBV29-1 and TRBJ2-4; perhaps TRBD1 as D (5 bases). The V end was cut by 4 bases, the J end by 5 bases, with 9 bases between. The CDR3 totals 12 residues. CDR1 is SQVTM, CDR2 ANQGSEA, per germline. The chain's CDR3 is CSVGLTENIQYF. The CDR3 DNA follows: TGCAGCGTTGGCTTGACAGAAAACATTCAGTACTTC. The full variable domain, with the rest looked up from reference TRBV29-1 and TRBJ2-4, is SAVISQKPSRDICQRGTSLTIQCQVDSQVTMMFWYRQQPGQSLTLIATANQGSEATYESGFVIDKFPISRPNLTFSTLTVSNMSPEDSSIYLCSVGLTENIQYFGAGTRLSVL.

This chain uses TRBV7-3 with TRBJ2-2, with D maybe TRBD1 (5 bases). Trimming took off 5 bases at V and 3 bases at J, with 13 bases between the two ends. The CDR3 is 15 residues long. The germline CDR1 and CDR2 sequences are SGHTA and FQGTGA. The CDR3 loop reads CASSPGPDDTGELFF. The CDR3 DNA follows: TGTGCCAGCAGCCCAGGGCCAGATGACACCGGGGAGCTGTTTTTT.

V and J are TRBV6-1 and TRBJ2-5; D remains ambiguous. Trimming removed 6 bases at V and 7 bases at J, with 15 bases between. Germline CDR1 and CDR2: MNHNS and SASEGT. CDR3 length: 13 residues. CDR3 in amino acids: CASRPVKVVTQYF. The CDR3 region has the DNA TGTGCCAGCAGGCCGGTTAAGGTCGTGACCCAGTACTTC.

This clonotype showed up just a few times. The chain links TRBV9 to TRBJ2-5, with 9 nucleotides matching TRBD2. CDR1 is SGDLS and CDR2 is YYNGEE in the germline V gene. The CDR3 is made up of 17 amino acids. V shed 0 bases, J shed 5 bases, and the junction held 11 bases outside the gene matches. CDR3 DNA sequence: TGTGCCAGCAGCGTAGGCGGTAGCGGGAGTGGAGGCGAGACCCAGTACTTC. This encodes CASSVGGSGSGGETQYF.

As to this clonotype: Its ends do not fully match the called genes, so a read error is possible. The V gene is TRBV5-1, the J gene TRBJ2-5; a weak D match, TRBD2 (5 bases). The germline V gene has CDR1 SGHRS and CDR2 YFSETQ. The CDR3 extends over 16 amino acids. For the CDR3, the DNA is TGCGCGAGCAGCAGCGGATCCGGGAACGAGAAAGAGACCCAGTACTTC. Amino acids: CASSSGSGNEKETQYF. The full variable domain, its missing parts supplied by reference TRBV5-1 and TRBJ2-5, is KAGVTQTPRYLIKTRGQQVTLSCSPISGHRSVSWYQQTPGQGLQFLFEYFSETQRNKGNFPGRFSGRQFSNSRSEMNVSTLELGDSALYLCASSSGSGNEKETQYFGPGTRLLVL.

The CDR3 spells CASSYGTALGEKLFF. Here the CDR3 DNA reads TGTGCCAGCAGTTACGGGACAGCTTTGGGGGAAAAACTGTTTTTT. The chain joins TRBV6-5 to TRBJ1-4, with TRBD1 matching 7 bases. V gave up 2 bases and J gave up 8 bases; unmatched junction bases: 8. The V gene's germline CDR1 is MNHEY and CDR2 SVGAGI. CDR3 length: 15 residues.

This clonotype was counted a few times. This chain links TRBV10-3 with TRBJ2-7, with D perhaps matching TRBD1 or TRBD2 (5 bases each). This CDR3 region has 12 residues. CDR1 and CDR2 (germline): ENHRY, SYGVKD. V gave up 6 bases and J gave up 2 bases, with 8 bases separating them. Here the CDR3 DNA reads TGTGCCATCAGCGGGACCCCCTACGAGCAGTACTTC. Its protein is CAISGTPYEQYF.

This clonotype was detected only a few times. This chain uses TRBV9 with TRBJ1-2; a weak D match, TRBD1 (5 bases). From germline, CDR1 is SGDLS and CDR2 YYNGEE. Trimming stripped 0 bases from V and 2 bases from J, with 11 bases between. The CDR3 runs 15 residues. The CDR3 protein is CASSVGHGANYGYTF. DNA for the CDR3: TGTGCCAGCAGCGTAGGTCACGGGGCCAACTATGGCTACACCTTC.

The chain links TRBV12-3 or TRBV12-4 to TRBJ2-5, with D perhaps matching TRBD1 or TRBD2 (6 bases each). The CDR3 contains 15 residues. V dropped 3 bases and J dropped 4 bases, with 15 bases sitting between them. The CDR3 DNA reads TGTGCCAGCAGTTTCATAGGTCGGGGGCCAGAGACCCAGTACTTC. It translates to CASSFIGRGPETQYF.